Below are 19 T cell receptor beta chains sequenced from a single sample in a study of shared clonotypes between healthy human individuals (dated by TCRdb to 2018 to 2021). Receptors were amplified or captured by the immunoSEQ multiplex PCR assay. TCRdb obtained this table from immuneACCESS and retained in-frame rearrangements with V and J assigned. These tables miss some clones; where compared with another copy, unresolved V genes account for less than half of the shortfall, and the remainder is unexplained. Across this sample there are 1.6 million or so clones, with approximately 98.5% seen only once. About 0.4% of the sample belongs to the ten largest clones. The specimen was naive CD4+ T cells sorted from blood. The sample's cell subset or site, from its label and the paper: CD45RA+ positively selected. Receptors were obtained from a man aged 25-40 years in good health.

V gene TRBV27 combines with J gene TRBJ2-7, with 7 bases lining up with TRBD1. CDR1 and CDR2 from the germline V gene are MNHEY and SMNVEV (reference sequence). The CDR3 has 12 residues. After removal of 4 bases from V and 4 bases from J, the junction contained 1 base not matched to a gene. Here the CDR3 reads CASSSGGYEQYF. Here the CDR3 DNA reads TGTGCCAGCAGTTCAGGGGGTTACGAGCAGTACTTC.

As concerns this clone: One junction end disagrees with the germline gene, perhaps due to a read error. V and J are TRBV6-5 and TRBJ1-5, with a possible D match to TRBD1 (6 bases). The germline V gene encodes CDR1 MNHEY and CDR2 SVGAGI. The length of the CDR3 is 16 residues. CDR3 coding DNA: TGTGCCAGCAGATACTACGGGACACGAAGCAATCAGCCCCAGCATTTT. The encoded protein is CASRYYGTRSNQPQHF.

The CDR3 bases are TGTGCCAGCAGCCACCAGCGGGAGGGCCGCGATACGCAGTATTTT. As protein: CASSHQREGRDTQYF. J is TRBJ2-3 and V is TRBV6-5; 10 bases match TRBD2. This CDR3 comprises 15 residues. Germline V gene lookup returns CDR1 MNHEY and CDR2 SVGAGI. Losses at the gene ends were 6 bases for V and 6 bases for J; bases not matched to a gene: 9.

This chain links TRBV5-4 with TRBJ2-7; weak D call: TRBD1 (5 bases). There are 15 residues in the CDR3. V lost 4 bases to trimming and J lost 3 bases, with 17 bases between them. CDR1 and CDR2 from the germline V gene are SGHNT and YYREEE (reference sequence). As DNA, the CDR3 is TGTGCCAGCAGCGTACCTGGCAGGGCAGACTACGAGCAGTACTTC. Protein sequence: CASSVPGRADYEQYF.

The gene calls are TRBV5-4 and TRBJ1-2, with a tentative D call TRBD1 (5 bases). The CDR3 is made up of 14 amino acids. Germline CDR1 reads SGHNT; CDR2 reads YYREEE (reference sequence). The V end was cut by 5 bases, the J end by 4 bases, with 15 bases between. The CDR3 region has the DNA TGTGCCAGCAGTTACGCGGGCGGGGGCTATGGCTACACCTTC. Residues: CASSYAGGGYGYTF.

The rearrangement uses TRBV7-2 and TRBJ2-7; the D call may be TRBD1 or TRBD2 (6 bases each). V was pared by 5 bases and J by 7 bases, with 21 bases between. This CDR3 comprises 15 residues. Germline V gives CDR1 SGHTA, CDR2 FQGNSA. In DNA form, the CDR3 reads TGTGCCAGCAGCAGAAGGAGGGGGGACCCCGGGGAGCAGTACTTC. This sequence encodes CASSRRRGDPGEQYF.

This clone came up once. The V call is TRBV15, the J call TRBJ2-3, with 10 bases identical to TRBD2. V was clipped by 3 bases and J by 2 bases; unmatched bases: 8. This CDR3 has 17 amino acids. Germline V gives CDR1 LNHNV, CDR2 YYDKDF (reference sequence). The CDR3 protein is CATSSNLAGGPTDTQYF. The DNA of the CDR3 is TGTGCCACCAGCAGTAACTTAGCGGGAGGACCCACAGATACGCAGTATTTT. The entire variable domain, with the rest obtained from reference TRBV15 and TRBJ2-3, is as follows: DAMVIQNPRYQVTQFGKPVTLSCSQTLNHNVMYWYQQKSSQAPKLLFHYYDKDFNNEADTPDNFQSRRPNTSFCFLDIRSPGLGDTAMYLCATSSNLAGGPTDTQYFGPGTRLTVL.

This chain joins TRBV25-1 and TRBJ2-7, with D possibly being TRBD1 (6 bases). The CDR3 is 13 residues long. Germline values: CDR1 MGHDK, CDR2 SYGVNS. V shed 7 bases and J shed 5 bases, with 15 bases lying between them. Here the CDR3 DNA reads TGTGCCAGCAACGTTCGGGACACCGACGAGCAGTACTTC. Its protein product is CASNVRDTDEQYF.

CDR3 nucleotides: TGTGCCAGCTATGGGGGTAGCGGGAGGGCTCGGGGCAATGAGCAGTTCTTC. It translates to CASYGGSGRARGNEQFF. The chain links TRBV28 to TRBJ2-1, with TRBD2 matching over 11 bases. The CDR3 has 17 residues. V was clipped by 8 bases and J by 6 bases; unmatched bases: 15. The germline gives CDR1 MDHEN, CDR2 SYDVKM. The variable domain in full, completed from reference TRBV28 and TRBJ2-1, reads DVKVTQSSRYLVKRTGEKVFLECVQDMDHENMFWYRQDPGLGLRLIYFSYDVKMKEKGDIPEGYSVSREKKERFSLILESASTNQTSMYLCASYGGSGRARGNEQFFGPGTRLTVL.

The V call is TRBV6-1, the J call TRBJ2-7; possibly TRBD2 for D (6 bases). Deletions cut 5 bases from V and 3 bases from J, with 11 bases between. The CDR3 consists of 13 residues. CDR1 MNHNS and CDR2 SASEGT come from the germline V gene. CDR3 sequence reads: CASSKLADYEQYF. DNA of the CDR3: TGTGCCAGCAGTAAACTAGCCGACTACGAGCAGTACTTC.

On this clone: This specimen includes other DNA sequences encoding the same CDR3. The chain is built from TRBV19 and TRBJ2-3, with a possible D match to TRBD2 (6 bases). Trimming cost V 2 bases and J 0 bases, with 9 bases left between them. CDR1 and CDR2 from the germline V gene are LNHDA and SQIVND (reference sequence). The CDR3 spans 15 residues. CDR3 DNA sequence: TGTGCCAGTAGTATATTGGGGACTAGCACAGATACGCAGTATTTT. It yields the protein CASSILGTSTDTQYF.

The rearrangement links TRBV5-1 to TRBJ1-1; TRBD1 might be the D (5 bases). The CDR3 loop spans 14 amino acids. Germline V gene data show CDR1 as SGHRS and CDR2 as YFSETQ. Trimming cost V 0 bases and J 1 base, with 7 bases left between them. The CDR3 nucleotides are TGCGCCAGCAGCTTGGTGGGGCCGAACACTGAAGCTTTCTTT. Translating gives CASSLVGPNTEAFF.

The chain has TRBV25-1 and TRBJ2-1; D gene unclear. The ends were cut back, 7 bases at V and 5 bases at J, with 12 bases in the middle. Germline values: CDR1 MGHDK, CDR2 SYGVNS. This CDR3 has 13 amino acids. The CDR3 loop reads CASTRRAHNEQFF. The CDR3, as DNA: TGTGCCAGCACCAGACGAGCGCACAATGAGCAGTTCTTC.

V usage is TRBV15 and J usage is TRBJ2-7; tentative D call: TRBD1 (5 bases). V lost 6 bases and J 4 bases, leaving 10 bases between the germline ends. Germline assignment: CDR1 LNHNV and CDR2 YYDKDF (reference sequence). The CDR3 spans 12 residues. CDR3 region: CATSDRNYEQYF. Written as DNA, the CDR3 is TGTGCCACCAGTGACAGAAATTACGAGCAGTACTTC.

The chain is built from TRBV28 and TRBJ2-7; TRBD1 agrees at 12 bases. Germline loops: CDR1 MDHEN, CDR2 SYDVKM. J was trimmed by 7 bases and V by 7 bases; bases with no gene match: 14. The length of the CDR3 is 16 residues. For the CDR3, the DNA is TGTGCCAGCACCCATGTGGCGGGACAGGGGGCTAAAGAGCAGTACTTC. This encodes CASTHVAGQGAKEQYF.

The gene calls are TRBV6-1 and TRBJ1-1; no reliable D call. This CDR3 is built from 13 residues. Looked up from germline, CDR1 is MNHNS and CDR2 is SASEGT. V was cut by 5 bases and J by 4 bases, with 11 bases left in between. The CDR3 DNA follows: TGTGCCAGCAGTAATCAGGAGGGCACTGAAGCTTTCTTT. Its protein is CASSNQEGTEAFF.

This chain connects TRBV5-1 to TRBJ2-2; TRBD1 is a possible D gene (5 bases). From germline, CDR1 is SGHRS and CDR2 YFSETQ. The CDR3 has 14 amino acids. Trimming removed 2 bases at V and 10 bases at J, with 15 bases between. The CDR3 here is CASSFDSTNVELFF. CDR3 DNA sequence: TGCGCCAGCAGCTTCGACAGCACAAACGTGGAGCTGTTTTTT.

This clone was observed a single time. The DNA of the CDR3 is TGTGCCAGCAGCTTAGACGCGGGGGGTTTCAATGAGCAGTTCTTC. Its protein product is CASSLDAGGFNEQFF. J is TRBJ2-1 and V is TRBV11-2; 8 nucleotides agree with TRBD2. The CDR3 has 15 amino acids. Germline CDR1 reads SGHAT; CDR2 reads FQNNGV. Trimming at V came to 0 bases and at J to 6 bases, leaving 4 bases not matched to a gene.

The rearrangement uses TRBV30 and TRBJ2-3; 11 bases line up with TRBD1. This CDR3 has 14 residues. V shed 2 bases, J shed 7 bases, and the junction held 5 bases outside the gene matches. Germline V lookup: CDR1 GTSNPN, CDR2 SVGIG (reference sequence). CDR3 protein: CAWSPRDRGNTQYF. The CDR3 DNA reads TGTGCCTGGAGTCCCCGGGACAGGGGGAATACGCAGTATTTT.